This T cell receptor (beta chain) was documented in a study of cytomegalovirus exposure and HLA in healthy donors. This CDR3 is built from 15 residues. The PCR had 60 Vbeta and 13 Jbeta primers. The assay was immunoSEQ multiplex PCR, and TCRdb's table has in-frame clones only and misses some. The data show some 180,000 clones, more than 65% seen once. Input material: PBMCs. The TCR was taken from a female donor in good health and CMV-seronegative. V and J are TRBV7-5 and TRBJ2-1; the D call of TRBD1 is as the table states it, not checked on the DNA. TRBV7-5 is termed a pseudogene. The chain's CDR3 is CARSLDRFLNNEQFF. CDR3 DNA: TGTGCCAGAAGCTTAGACAGGTTCCTAAACAATGAGCAGTTCTTC.